A selection of T cell receptor beta chains follows, all from one sample in a study of shared clonotypes between healthy human individuals. Sequencing was performed with immunoSEQ multiplex PCR; in TCRdb, only in-frame clones are kept and a portion is missing. This sample has over 2 million clones, with roughly 95% found just once. Source material: naive CD4+ T cells sorted from blood. These TCRs come from a man younger than 35 in good health. Each CDR3 is given with its conserved first and last residue. Each record gives: J gene, V gene, D gene, CDR3 length, clone size, CDR3 protein, CDR3 DNA. The D gene is left open where the match is weak. Some rows mark clone size as missing; the rest say once, few, many or name a class of expanded clone.

TRBJ1-2 TRBV20-1 . 11 . CLPSGTPPYTF TGCCTTCCGAGCGGTACACCCCCCTACACCTTC
TRBJ1-1 TRBV30 TRBD1 13 once CASHRDRGTEAFF TGTGCCAGTCACCGGGACAGGGGGACTGAAGCTTTCTTT
TRBJ1-1 TRBV30 . 13 . CAWRTGGSTEAFF TGTGCCTGGAGGACAGGAGGGAGCACTGAAGCTTTCTTT
TRBJ2-5 TRBV5-1 . 14 . CASSQGTKQETQYF TGCGCCAGCAGCCAGGGGACTAAGCAAGAGACCCAGTACTTC
TRBJ1-1 TRBV7-9 TRBD1 13 . CASSTGGNTEAFF TGTGCCAGCAGCACAGGGGGGAACACTGAAGCTTTCTTT
TRBJ2-6 TRBV2 . 19 . CASSKERRIISSGANVLTF TGTGCCAGCAGTAAAGAACGAAGGATAATCAGCTCTGGGGCCAACGTCCTGACTTTC
TRBJ2-1 TRBV10-3 TRBD2 16 . CAITSLLAPSPNEQFF TGTGCCATCACCTCTCTACTAGCGCCGAGCCCGAATGAGCAGTTCTTC
TRBJ2-7 TRBV18 TRBD2 15 once CASSPVGGLALEQYF TGTGCCAGCTCCCCAGTGGGAGGGCTAGCTCTCGAGCAGTACTTC
TRBJ1-3 TRBV27 . 15 . CASSLQGMPGNTIYF TGTGCCAGCAGTTTACAGGGTATGCCTGGAAACACCATATATTTT
TRBJ2-1 TRBV4-1 . 15 once CASSQPSSDLNEQFF TGCGCCAGCAGCCAACCGTCGTCGGACCTCAATGAGCAGTTCTTC
TRBJ2-7 TRBV5-1 . 14 . CASSLGEDPYEQYF TGCGCCAGCAGCTTGGGGGAGGACCCCTACGAGCAGTACTTC
TRBJ2-7 TRBV18 . 13 . CASSTGREQGQYF TGTGCCAGCTCGACCGGTAGGGAACAGGGCCAGTACTTC
TRBJ1-5 TRBV2 . 14 . CASSEQRLNQPQHF TGTGCCAGCAGTGAACAGCGTTTAAATCAGCCCCAGCATTTT
TRBJ1-2 TRBV5-1 . 12 . CASSFSQRGYTF TGCGCCAGCAGCTTCTCCCAGCGCGGCTACACCTTC
TRBJ1-1 TRBV28 . 14 . CASSLGDPNTEAFF TGTGCCAGCAGTTTGGGGGATCCTAACACTGAAGCTTTCTTT
TRBJ1-4 TRBV5-4 . 14 once CASSLVGAGEKLFF TGTGCCAGCAGCTTGGTAGGGGCAGGGGAAAAACTGTTTTTT
TRBJ2-1 TRBV28 . 12 . CASSLNGGRQFF TGTGCCAGCAGTTTAAACGGGGGTAGACAGTTCTTC
TRBJ1-6 TRBV11-2 . 16 . CASSIQGGVSGSPLHF TGTGCCAGCAGCATCCAGGGAGGGGTCTCCGGTTCACCCCTCCACTTT
TRBJ2-1 TRBV6-1 TRBD2 15 . CATGGRGVFYNEQFF TGTGCCACCGGAGGGCGGGGGGTATTCTACAATGAGCAGTTCTTC
TRBJ1-2 TRBV2 . 14 once CASRRMTAMPGYTF TGTGCCAGCAGACGCATGACAGCTATGCCCGGCTACACCTTC
TRBJ1-3 TRBV13 . 15 . CASSPSQGSGNTIYF TGTGCCAGCAGCCCTTCCCAGGGTTCTGGAAACACCATATATTTT
TRBJ1-6 TRBV9 TRBD1 16 . CASSARPRGQNSPLHF TGTGCCAGCAGCGCGAGACCCAGGGGGCAGAATTCACCCCTCCACTTT
TRBJ1-4 TRBV4-1 . 14 . CASSQEGQGEKLFF TGCGCCAGCAGCCAAGAAGGGCAAGGCGAAAAACTGTTTTTT
TRBJ1-2 TRBV4-1 . 16 once CASSQVGQGRDYGYTF TGCGCCAGCAGCCAAGTAGGGCAGGGAAGAGATTATGGCTACACCTTC
TRBJ1-6 TRBV5-1 . 13 . CASSLEPNSPLHF TGCGCCAGCAGCTTGGAGCCCAATTCACCCCTCCACTTT